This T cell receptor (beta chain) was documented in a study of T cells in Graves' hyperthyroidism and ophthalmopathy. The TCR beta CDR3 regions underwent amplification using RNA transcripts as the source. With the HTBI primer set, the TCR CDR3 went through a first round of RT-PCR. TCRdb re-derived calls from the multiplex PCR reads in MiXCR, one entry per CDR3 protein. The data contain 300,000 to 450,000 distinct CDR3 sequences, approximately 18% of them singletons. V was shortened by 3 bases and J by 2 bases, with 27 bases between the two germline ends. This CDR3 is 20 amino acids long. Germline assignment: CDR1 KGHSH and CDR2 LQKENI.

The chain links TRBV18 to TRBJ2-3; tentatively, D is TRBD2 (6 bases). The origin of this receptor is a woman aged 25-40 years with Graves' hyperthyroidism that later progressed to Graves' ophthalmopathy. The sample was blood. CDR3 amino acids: CASSPGLGPSVLHYTDTQYF. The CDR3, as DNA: TGTGCCAGCTCACCGGGACTGGGGCCCAGCGTCCTTCATTACACAGATACGCAGTATTTT.